This T cell receptor beta chain was profiled in a study of blood T cell repertoires in COVID-19. Across the study: The cDNA or gDNA used as material had been derived from T cells, B-cell-depleted T cells, or PBMCs.

In the original analysis: Cell counts per sample came from amplifying reference gene primers. Assay: immunoSEQ multiplex PCR; the TCRdb copy retains only in-frame clones and omits some. D and trimming were read from the DNA, whereas the V and J calls and clone size are those reported in that table. The top ten clones hold roughly 8.5% of a sample with 250,000 or so clones, more than 75% of them seen once. Germline CDR1 reads MNHNS; CDR2 reads SASEGT. Trimming cost V 4 bases and J 2 bases, with 18 bases left between them. This CDR3 contains 17 residues. The material sequenced was peripheral blood. This receptor was taken from a man in his forties or fifties with active or convalescent COVID-19. V gene TRBV6-1 combines with J gene TRBJ1-5; D possibly corresponds to TRBD1 (6 bases). The CDR3 DNA reads as TGTGCCAGCAGTGCGGGACACAATTTCGGAGGCAATCAGCCCCAGCATTTT. Its translation is CASSAGHNFGGNQPQHF.